This T cell receptor (beta chain) was captured by sequencing in a study of cytomegalovirus exposure and HLA in healthy donors. Germline V gene sequence: CDR1 MNHNS, CDR2 SASEGT. V was clipped by 9 bases and J by 2 bases, with 14 bases between them. The CDR3 sequence is 13 residues long. In regard to this clone: The antigen remains unidentified.

Study-wide findings and caveats: Reportedly, fewer N-insertions than the approximately 690-donor mean appeared in an Asian-associated ancestry cluster in a later analysis. As a later analysis showed, several of the most significant clusters appeared to be linked to common viral pathogens. Published work reported that the classifier diagnosed cytomegalovirus status with high specificity and sensitivity.

PCR involved 60 Vbeta and 13 Jbeta primers. Here immunoSEQ multiplex PCR was the method, and the copy in TCRdb shows in-frame clones only, minus some. Here the sample spans around 31,000 clones, 62% being singletons. The clonotype was recovered from a male donor in good health and CMV-seropositive. Source material: PBMCs. This chain connects TRBV6-1 to TRBJ2-7; no reliable D call. This CDR3 is CASLMQAPYEQYF. The CDR3 DNA sequence: TGTGCCAGTTTAATGCAGGCCCCCTACGAGCAGTACTTC.